This T cell receptor beta chain was retrieved from a study of T cell responses to AZD1222 COVID-19 vaccine. Study-wide results and limits: Once two AZD1222 doses were given, Spike-specific TCR breadth and depth went up. Researchers report vaccine-associated CD4 TCRs spanning spike, with dominance at 160-218 and 743-854. Clonal diversity was possibly underestimated; the donors were predominantly white British and more often female.

Germline assignment: CDR1 PRHDT and CDR2 FYEKMQ (reference sequence). There are 14 residues in the CDR3. Deletions cut 5 bases from V and 2 bases from J, with 10 bases between. Generated by immunoSEQ multiplex PCR, the TCRdb table keeps only in-frame clones and is missing some. The sample has 130,000 to 150,000 clones, 92% seen once. Note on this clone: Its antigen remains unidentified.

This TCR was sampled from an adult in good health. Sequenced material: peripheral blood, taken on day 0 of AZD1222 vaccination. V usage is TRBV13 and J usage is TRBJ1-3, with D uncertain. CDR3 sequence (DNA): TGTGCCAGCAGCACCCGGACGGCTGGAAACACCATATATTTT. Protein: CASSTRTAGNTIYF.